This T cell receptor (beta chain) was recovered during a study of shared clonotypes between healthy human individuals. On this clone: Its antigen is not known.

Profiled with immunoSEQ multiplex PCR; TCRdb holds only in-frame clones, not every one. The repertoire holds roughly 2.2 million clones, more than 80% seen once, with 0.3% to 0.4% in the top ten. Study conclusions and caveats: Non-shared clonotypes displayed generation probabilities falling below those of clonotypes present in all four donors.

V lost 4 bases to trimming and J lost 8 bases, with 18 bases between them. Germline CDR1 and CDR2: SQVTM and ANQGSEA. This CDR3 region has 13 residues. This chain connects TRBV29-1 to TRBJ2-7, with a tentative D call TRBD2 (6 bases). This sequence was found in a man aged 18 to 30 in good health. Some clones in this sample may be carry-over from other donors' samples. The sequenced material came from naive CD4+ T cells from PBMCs. Specified subset: CD45RA+ positively selected. This chain's CDR3 is CSVVGQGGGKQYF. The CDR3 nucleotides are TGCAGCGTTGTTGGGCAGGGAGGTGGAAAGCAGTACTTC.